Following are 14 T cell receptor beta chains from one sample sequenced in a study of molecular identifiers for immune sequencing clone quantification. Via MiXCR, TCRdb re-called the PCR reads, giving one row per CDR3 protein. The table records 88,000 or so distinct CDR3 sequences, around 23% of them present only once. Sample: naive CD8+ T cells from blood, with Jurkat cell RNA spiked in. Specified subset: FACS-sorted CD8+CD4-CCR7+CD45RA+ naive T cells. These receptors all stem from a human donor in good health. Some libraries in this study had Jurkat cell RNA spiked in.

By its share, this clonotype is medium-sized (0.01 to 0.1%). The chain uses TRBV12-3 or TRBV12-4 and TRBJ2-7, with 10 bases fitting TRBD2. CDR3 length equals 14 residues. The V and J ends lost 6 bases and 2 bases, in that order; junction bases with no gene match: 4. CDR3 sequence reads: CASSPGLAAYEQYF. CDR3 in DNA: TGTGCCAGCAGCCCTGGACTAGCGGCCTACGAGCAGTACTTC.

This clonotype was seen ten or more times. The genes are TRBV24-1 and TRBJ2-7; D is undetermined. The CDR3 is made up of 12 amino acids. The germline V and J ends were trimmed by 0 bases and 4 bases, with 3 bases remaining between them. The germline gives CDR1 KGHDR, CDR2 SFDVKD. The CDR3: CATSDLGYEQYF. In DNA, the CDR3 is TGTGCCACCAGTGATTTGGGGTACGAGCAGTACTTC.

There are a few counts of this clonotype. An end of the junction does not agree with germline; a read error may underlie this. The chain has TRBV19 and TRBJ2-7, with a possible D match to TRBD2 (5 bases). Looked up from germline, CDR1 is LNHDA and CDR2 is SQIVND (reference sequence). This CDR3 comprises 18 residues. For the CDR3, the DNA is TGTGCCAGTAGCATAGGCGGGCGCGGCGGCCGGAGCTCCTACGAGCAGTACTTC. Translation gives CASSIGGRGGRSSYEQYF.

A note on this clonotype: A read error may explain this, as a much larger clone is one base away. This chain uses TRBV15 with TRBJ1-1; D is perhaps TRBD1 (6 bases). The CDR3 spans 15 residues. Germline V gene lookup returns CDR1 LNHNV and CDR2 YYDKDF (reference sequence). The CDR3 region has the DNA TGTGCCACCAGCGAAGCCACAGGGTGGTACACTGACGCTTTCTTT. Translated, it gives CATSEATGWYTDAFF.

With regard to this clonotype: A much larger clonotype is one base distant, so this may be a read error. CDR3 protein: CSALTRGRVTEAFF. Here the CDR3 DNA reads TGCAGTGCCCTAACCAGGGGGCGGGTCACTGAAGCTTTCTTT. The J gene is TRBJ1-1, the V gene TRBV20-1; 8 bases agree with TRBD1. Germline V gene lookup returns CDR1 DFQATT and CDR2 SNEGSKA (reference sequence). The CDR3 has 14 residues. V shed 6 bases and J 4 bases; nucleotides not matched to a gene: 10.

There are many counts of this clonotype. The chain recombines TRBV27 with TRBJ2-7; D possibly uses TRBD1 or TRBD2 (5 bases each). CDR1 MNHEY and CDR2 SMNVEV come from the germline V gene (reference sequence). V lost 5 bases to trimming and J lost 2 bases, with 10 bases between them. The length of the CDR3 is 13 residues. The CDR3 is CASSPRGPYEQYF. The CDR3 region has the DNA TGTGCCAGCAGTCCTCGGGGACCCTACGAGCAGTACTTC.

This clonotype was seen only a few times. V is TRBV10-3 and J is TRBJ2-7; 11 bases fit TRBD2. The ends lost 2 bases at V and 2 bases at J; junction bases unmatched: 5. The CDR3 has 16 amino acids. In germline, CDR1 is ENHRY, CDR2 SYGVKD. CDR3 sequence reads: CAISEARGLAAYEQYF. In DNA, the CDR3 is TGTGCCATCAGTGAGGCGAGGGGACTAGCGGCCTACGAGCAGTACTTC.

This clonotype has only a few counts. The J gene is TRBJ2-3, the V gene TRBV14; TRBD1 might be the D (5 bases). The CDR3 has 14 residues. Germline V gives CDR1 SGHDN, CDR2 FVKESK. Trimming pared 0 bases from V and 2 bases from J, leaving 6 bases between. The CDR3 reads CASSQEDITDTQYF. The CDR3 DNA sequence: TGTGCCAGCAGCCAAGAGGACATCACAGATACGCAGTATTTT.

This clonotype occurred many times. This chain uses TRBV21-1 with TRBJ2-5; the table's D call, TRBD1, was not checked against the DNA. TRBV21-1 is a documented pseudogene. This CDR3 has 18 amino acids. In DNA form, the CDR3 reads TGTGCCAGCAGCGGACACGGGGACAGAAAGTCCCGACAAGAGACCCAGTACTTC. Translation: CASSGHGDRKSRQETQYF.

In its sample, this clonotype was seen many times. V and J are TRBV7-9 and TRBJ2-5; D unclear. CDR1 is SEHNR and CDR2 is FQNEAQ in the germline V gene (reference sequence). Trimming left V 5 bases short and J 5 bases short, with 9 bases between. This CDR3 spans 12 amino acids. The CDR3, as DNA: TGTGCCAGCAGCCCAGGCCGTGAGACCCAGTACTTC. Translating it yields CASSPGRETQYF.

Remarks on this clonotype: A read error may explain this, as a much larger clone is one base away. This chain uses TRBV4-1 with TRBJ2-7; 10 bases align to TRBD1. V lost 8 bases, J lost 9 bases, and 10 bases stayed unmatched. CDR3 length: 13 residues. CDR1 is MGHRA, CDR2 YSYEKL, per germline. The chain's CDR3 is CASALDRGNGQYF. CDR3 nucleotides: TGCGCCAGCGCATTGGACAGGGGGAACGGGCAGTACTTC.

This clonotype was found once. The V call is TRBV27, the J call TRBJ2-6; D unresolved. Germline CDR1 reads MNHEY; CDR2 reads SMNVEV (reference sequence). V gave up 8 bases and J gave up 0 bases, with 11 bases separating them. CDR3 size: 15 residues. The CDR3 loop reads CASGIQLSGANVLTF. The DNA for the CDR3 is TGTGCCAGCGGCATACAACTCTCTGGGGCCAACGTCCTGACTTTC.

This clonotype was observed at least ten times. V gene TRBV28 combines with J gene TRBJ2-3; D is uncertain. The CDR3 length is 16 residues. CDR1 and CDR2 (germline): MDHEN, SYDVKM. V lost 5 bases and J 4 bases, leaving 19 bases between the germline ends. DNA for the CDR3: TGTGCCAGCAGTCCCCCGCCGTCCGGTGAGGCAGATACGCAGTATTTT. Encoded protein: CASSPPPSGEADTQYF.

In this sample, this clonotype turned up many times. The rearrangement uses TRBV20-1 and TRBJ2-1, with D perhaps TRBD1 or TRBD2 (5 bases each). The CDR3 has 17 amino acids. The V gene lost 6 bases and the J gene lost 5 bases, with 26 bases spanning the gap. Germline V gene sequence: CDR1 DFQATT, CDR2 SNEGSKA (reference sequence). CDR3 DNA sequence: TGCAGTGCCTCCCATCGGGACCAATCGACGGGGCACAATGAGCAGTTCTTC. Encoded protein: CSASHRDQSTGHNEQFF.